These 27 T cell receptor beta chains came from one sample sequenced in a study of T-cell memory formation after mild COVID-19. Each CDR3 protein is one row after TCRdb ran MiXCR on the 5' RACE reads. The table shows roughly 400,000 distinct CDR3 sequences, with about a sixth occurring only once. Sequencing was carried out using PBMCs or a T cell subset sorted from them (not recorded which). The receptor source for this set is a man younger than 35 who had mild COVID-19 (a few samples of this study predate the infection). Cell type and time point are not known.

A few counts support this clonotype. The genes are TRBV9 and TRBJ2-7; maybe TRBD1 (5 bases). V was pared by 5 bases and J by 5 bases, with 17 bases between. Germline lookup yields CDR1 SGDLS and CDR2 YYNGEE. There are 14 residues in the CDR3. The CDR3 spells CASSKGPSGHEQYF. CDR3 nucleotide sequence: TGTGCCAGCAGTAAAGGACCCTCAGGGCACGAGCAGTACTTC. Full variable domain (missing parts from reference TRBV9 and TRBJ2-7): DSGVTQTPKHLITATGQRVTLRCSPRSGDLSVYWYQQSLDQGLQFLIQYYNGEERAKGNILERFSAQQFPDLHSELNLSSLELGDSALYFCASSKGPSGHEQYFGPGTRLTVT.

This clonotype was observed a handful of times. The chain combines TRBV4-1 with TRBJ2-5; 8 nucleotides match TRBD1. Germline values: CDR1 MGHRA, CDR2 YSYEKL. The trim removed 5 bases at V and 2 bases at J, leaving 1 base unmatched. The CDR3 extends over 13 amino acids. Here the CDR3 reads CASSGDRQETQYF. The CDR3 DNA reads TGCGCCAGCAGCGGGGACAGGCAAGAGACCCAGTACTTC.

This clonotype has only a few counts. The V gene is TRBV6-1, the J gene TRBJ2-3; no clear D. From germline, CDR1 is MNHNS and CDR2 SASEGT. Trimming removed 4 bases from V and 1 base from J, with 12 bases in between. The CDR3 loop spans 15 amino acids. The CDR3 is CASSVEGFGTDTQYF. CDR3 bases: TGTGCCAGCAGTGTCGAAGGGTTTGGCACAGATACGCAGTATTTT.

Only a few counts were recorded for this clonotype. This rearrangement joins TRBV15 to TRBJ2-3, with 9 bases fitting TRBD2. Germline lookup yields CDR1 LNHNV and CDR2 YYDKDF (reference sequence). Losses at the gene ends were 3 bases for V and 4 bases for J; bases not matched to a gene: 5. This CDR3 spans 15 amino acids. The chain's CDR3 is CATSRRGGAADTQYF. The CDR3 DNA reads as TGTGCCACCAGCAGGCGCGGGGGGGCAGCAGATACGCAGTATTTT. The full variable domain, rest sourced from reference TRBV15 and TRBJ2-3, is DAMVIQNPRYQVTQFGKPVTLSCSQTLNHNVMYWYQQKSSQAPKLLFHYYDKDFNNEADTPDNFQSRRPNTSFCFLDIRSPGLGDTAMYLCATSRRGGAADTQYFGPGTRLTVL.

This clonotype has a handful of counts. The chain is built from TRBV6-5 and TRBJ2-6; D not certain. Between the trimmed V and J ends, which lost 6 bases and 5 bases, there was a span of 23 bases. The CDR3 consists of 18 residues. CDR1 and CDR2 from the germline V gene are MNHEY and SVGAGI. In nucleotides, the CDR3 is TGTGCCAGCAGACAAGCGATTTACAGAGCCCCCAGGGCCAACGTCCTGACTTTC. Amino acid sequence: CASRQAIYRAPRANVLTF.

This clonotype was found a few times. The J gene is TRBJ2-3, the V gene TRBV2, with D hard to call. Germline CDR1 reads SNHLY; CDR2 reads FYNNEI. This CDR3 is built from 15 residues. Trimming left V 6 bases short and J 0 bases short, with 13 bases between. Written as DNA, the CDR3 is TGTGCCAGCAGCGGACGCACAGCTAGCACAGATACGCAGTATTTT. Residues: CASSGRTASTDTQYF. The full variable domain, rest sourced from reference TRBV2 and TRBJ2-3, is EPEVTQTPSHQVTQMGQEVILRCVPISNHLYFYWYRQILGQKVEFLVSFYNNEISEKSEIFDDQFSVERPDGSNFTLKIRSTKLEDSAMYFCASSGRTASTDTQYFGPGTRLTVL.

This clonotype was observed at least ten times. This chain uses TRBV5-1 with TRBJ1-2; the D gene is possibly TRBD1 (5 bases). The CDR3 length is 16 residues. CDR1 SGHRS and CDR2 YFSETQ come from the germline V gene. Trimming took off 4 bases at V and 4 bases at J, with 20 bases between the two ends. CDR3 loop: CASSPTGQSTSYGYTF. CDR3 nucleotides: TGCGCCAGCAGCCCGACGGGGCAGTCGACTTCCTATGGCTACACCTTC.

This clonotype was seen only a few times. This chain uses TRBV4-3 with TRBJ2-5; 9 bases agree with TRBD1. Trimming removed 1 base from V and 5 bases from J; junction bases left unmatched: 11. The germline V gene has CDR1 LGHNA and CDR2 YSLEER. The length of the CDR3 is 17 residues. As DNA, the CDR3 is TGCGCCAGCAGCCAAGGGGTCCGGACAGGGGTTGGGGAGACCCAGTACTTC. Translated: CASSQGVRTGVGETQYF.

The chain is built from TRBV14 and TRBJ2-7; D is unclear. Germline V lookup: CDR1 SGHDN, CDR2 FVKESK. V was trimmed by 4 bases and J by 0 bases, leaving 10 bases between them. The CDR3 loop spans 14 amino acids. DNA of the CDR3: TGTGCCAGCAGCCCCTTTGCGGTCTCCTACGAGCAGTACTTC. Its translation is CASSPFAVSYEQYF.

This clonotype has ten or more counts. The chain couples TRBV7-3 to TRBJ2-7; D is ambiguous. CDR1 and CDR2 (germline): SGHTA, FQGTGA. V was pared by 4 bases and J by 0 bases, with 7 bases between. This CDR3 is 13 amino acids long. The CDR3, as DNA: TGTGCCAGCAGCTCCGGAAGCTCCTACGAGCAGTACTTC. This translates into CASSSGSSYEQYF.

In this sample, this clonotype turned up a few times. The V gene is TRBV20-1, the J gene TRBJ1-4; TRBD1 is a possible D gene (5 bases). CDR1 and CDR2 (germline): DFQATT, SNEGSKA (reference sequence). The CDR3 spans 12 residues. Trimming took off 0 bases at V and 8 bases at J, with 7 bases between the two ends. The CDR3 bases are TGCAGTGCTAGAGATGGGGGGGAAAAACTGTTTTTT. Amino acids: CSARDGGEKLFF.

This clonotype was found many times. The chain has TRBV29-1 and TRBJ2-5; TRBD1 is a possible D gene (5 bases). The CDR3 runs 13 residues. Germline V gene data show CDR1 as SQVTM and CDR2 as ANQGSEA. V shed 6 bases and J shed 0 bases, with 11 bases lying between them. The CDR3 loop is CSVALQDQETQYF. The CDR3 DNA reads as TGCAGCGTGGCCCTACAGGACCAAGAGACCCAGTACTTC.

The chain employs TRBV20-1 and TRBJ1-3, with D uncertain. Germline lookup yields CDR1 DFQATT and CDR2 SNEGSKA (reference sequence). The CDR3 loop spans 12 amino acids. V was trimmed by 7 bases and J by 4 bases, leaving 11 bases between them. This CDR3 reads CSVRLAGNTIYF. The CDR3 nucleotides read TGCAGTGTGCGGCTGGCGGGAAACACCATATATTTT.

This clonotype turned up a few times. V usage is TRBV20-1 and J usage is TRBJ2-3; TRBD1 matches 8 bases. The ends lost 5 bases at V and 14 bases at J; junction bases unmatched: 9. This CDR3 spans 11 amino acids. Germline V CDR1 and CDR2: DFQATT, SNEGSKA (reference sequence). The CDR3 region has the DNA TGCAGTGCTTTGGGACAGGACCAGCTGTATTTT. Its protein is CSALGQDQLYF.

This clonotype was counted a few times. The genes are TRBV11-2 and TRBJ2-7; TRBD1 matches at 9 bases. V lost 1 base to trimming and J lost 5 bases; unmatched junction nucleotides: 12. The V gene's germline CDR1 is SGHAT and CDR2 FQNNGV. This CDR3 region has 17 residues. This CDR3 reads CASSLGPSGTGLHEQYF. The CDR3 DNA reads TGTGCCAGCAGCTTAGGCCCCTCCGGGACAGGGCTCCACGAGCAGTACTTC.

The sample holds a few counts of this clonotype. This chain connects TRBV5-1 to TRBJ2-1; TRBD2 agrees at 10 bases. The germline V gene encodes CDR1 SGHRS and CDR2 YFSETQ. V was pared by 4 bases and J by 0 bases, with 10 bases of the junction left unmatched. The CDR3 is made up of 18 amino acids. CDR3 nucleotides: TGCGCCAGCAGCCGCCGGACTAGCGGAACCAGCTCCTACAATGAGCAGTTCTTC. This translates into CASSRRTSGTSSYNEQFF. Using reference TRBV5-1 and TRBJ2-1 for the parts outside the CDR3, the full variable domain is KAGVTQTPRYLIKTRGQQVTLSCSPISGHRSVSWYQQTPGQGLQFLFEYFSETQRNKGNFPGRFSGRQFSNSRSEMNVSTLELGDSALYLCASSRRTSGTSSYNEQFFGPGTRLTVL.

In this sample, this clonotype turned up a few times. The chain carries TRBV12-3 or TRBV12-4 and TRBJ2-2; D gene uncertain. The V and J ends lost 6 bases and 1 base respectively, with 12 bases between them. This CDR3 is built from 15 residues. CDR3 protein: CASRPSYRNTGELFF. The CDR3 DNA reads TGTGCCAGCAGGCCCTCCTACAGGAACACCGGGGAGCTGTTTTTT.

This sequence joins TRBV4-2 and TRBJ2-3; the match to TRBD2 covers 9 bases. The CDR3 consists of 16 residues. Trimming removed 4 bases from V and 4 bases from J; junction bases left unmatched: 9. CDR1 is LGHNA, CDR2 YNFKEQ, per germline. The CDR3 DNA reads as TGTGCCAGCAGCCCTTATTCGCGGGGGGGAGCAGATACGCAGTATTTT. Protein product: CASSPYSRGGADTQYF.

There are many counts of this clonotype. The genes are TRBV7-2 and TRBJ1-1; 10 bases agree with TRBD1. The V and J ends lost 5 bases and 1 base, in that order; junction bases with no gene match: 4. CDR3 size: 15 residues. Germline-derived CDR1 and CDR2 are SGHTA and FQGNSA. In DNA form, the CDR3 reads TGTGCCAGCAGCCCGTGGACAGGGGGGAACACTGAAGCTTTCTTT. Protein: CASSPWTGGNTEAFF.

The gene calls are TRBV15 and TRBJ1-3; D not resolved. The ends were cut back, 0 bases at V and 1 base at J, with 7 bases in the middle. The CDR3 contains 15 residues. CDR1 is LNHNV, CDR2 YYDKDF, per germline (reference sequence). In DNA, the CDR3 is TGTGCCACCAGCAGAGATGTGGGATCTGGAAACACCATATATTTT. It encodes CATSRDVGSGNTIYF. The variable domain in full, completed from reference TRBV15 and TRBJ1-3, reads DAMVIQNPRYQVTQFGKPVTLSCSQTLNHNVMYWYQQKSSQAPKLLFHYYDKDFNNEADTPDNFQSRRPNTSFCFLDIRSPGLGDTAMYLCATSRDVGSGNTIYFGEGSWLTVV.

The table lists this clonotype with a few counts. This sequence joins TRBV7-3 and TRBJ2-1; 7 bases agree with TRBD2. V dropped 3 bases and J dropped 7; count of bases not matched to a gene: 9. The CDR3 covers 15 residues. Per the germline V gene, CDR1 is SGHTA and CDR2 is FQGTGA. The chain's CDR3 is CASSFGSSGWNEQFF. The CDR3 bases are TGTGCCAGCAGCTTCGGGTCTAGCGGCTGGAATGAGCAGTTCTTC. Looking up the rest from reference TRBV7-3 and TRBJ2-1 gives the full variable domain: GAGVSQTPSNKVTEKGKYVELRCDPISGHTALYWYRQSLGQGPEFLIYFQGTGAADDSGLPNDRFFAVRPEGSVSTLKIQRTERGDSAVYLCASSFGSSGWNEQFFGPGTRLTVL.

This clonotype was detected a few times. The chain recombines TRBV14 with TRBJ2-7; TRBD1 matches at 8 bases. J was trimmed by 2 bases and V by 3 bases; bases with no gene match: 9. Germline V lookup: CDR1 SGHDN, CDR2 FVKESK. CDR3 length: 16 amino acids. CDR3 in amino acids: CASSQPGTGAAYEQYV. Written as DNA, the CDR3 is TGTGCCAGCAGCCAGCCTGGGACAGGAGCTGCCTACGAGCAGTACGTC.

This chain's CDR3 is CASSLSNSNQPQHF. CDR3 in DNA: TGTGCCAGCAGCCTCAGCAATAGCAATCAGCCCCAGCATTTT. J is TRBJ1-5 and V is TRBV3-1; no firm D call. V lost 4 bases to trimming and J lost 0 bases, with 7 bases between them. Germline values: CDR1 LGHDT, CDR2 YNNKEL (reference sequence). The CDR3 covers 14 residues. Looking up the rest from reference TRBV3-1 and TRBJ1-5 gives the full variable domain: DTAVSQTPKYLVTQMGNDKSIKCEQNLGHDTMYWYKQDSKKFLKIMFSYNNKELIINETVPNRFSPKSPDKAHLNLHINSLELGDSAVYFCASSLSNSNQPQHFGDGTRLSIL.

The V and J genes are TRBV9 and TRBJ2-1, with unresolved D. V lost 1 base and J lost 0, with 11 bases in between. Germline V lookup: CDR1 SGDLS, CDR2 YYNGEE. This CDR3 region has 16 residues. The CDR3 region has the DNA TGTGCCAGCAGCGTAATAGTTCCTAGCTCCTACAATGAGCAGTTCTTC. Translating it yields CASSVIVPSSYNEQFF.

This clonotype was recorded a few times. The V call is TRBV20-1, the J call TRBJ1-1; D is perhaps TRBD1 (5 bases). V dropped 1 base and J dropped 0 bases, with 9 bases sitting between them. CDR3 size: 14 residues. Germline CDR1 is DFQATT and CDR2 is SNEGSKA (reference sequence). The CDR3 loop is CSARVGAMNTEAFF. CDR3 DNA sequence: TGCAGTGCTAGAGTTGGGGCCATGAACACTGAAGCTTTCTTT.

This clonotype was found many times. V gene TRBV3-1 combines with J gene TRBJ2-3; 8 bases are a match to TRBD2. This CDR3 spans 15 amino acids. The ends lost 6 bases at V and 3 bases at J; junction bases unmatched: 8. Germline CDR1 LGHDT, CDR2 YNNKEL (reference sequence). For the CDR3, the DNA is TGTGCCAGCAGTTCCTTAGCGGGGAGGACAGATACGCAGTATTTT. Amino acids: CASSSLAGRTDTQYF.

In its sample, this clonotype was seen a few times. The chain recombines TRBV2 with TRBJ2-5, with 7 nucleotides matching TRBD1. In germline, CDR1 is SNHLY, CDR2 FYNNEI. The CDR3 spans 13 residues. J was trimmed by 2 bases and V by 7 bases; bases with no gene match: 4. The CDR3 nucleotides read TGTGCCAGCACTAGGGGGCTTCAAGAGACCCAGTACTTC. It is translated as CASTRGLQETQYF.